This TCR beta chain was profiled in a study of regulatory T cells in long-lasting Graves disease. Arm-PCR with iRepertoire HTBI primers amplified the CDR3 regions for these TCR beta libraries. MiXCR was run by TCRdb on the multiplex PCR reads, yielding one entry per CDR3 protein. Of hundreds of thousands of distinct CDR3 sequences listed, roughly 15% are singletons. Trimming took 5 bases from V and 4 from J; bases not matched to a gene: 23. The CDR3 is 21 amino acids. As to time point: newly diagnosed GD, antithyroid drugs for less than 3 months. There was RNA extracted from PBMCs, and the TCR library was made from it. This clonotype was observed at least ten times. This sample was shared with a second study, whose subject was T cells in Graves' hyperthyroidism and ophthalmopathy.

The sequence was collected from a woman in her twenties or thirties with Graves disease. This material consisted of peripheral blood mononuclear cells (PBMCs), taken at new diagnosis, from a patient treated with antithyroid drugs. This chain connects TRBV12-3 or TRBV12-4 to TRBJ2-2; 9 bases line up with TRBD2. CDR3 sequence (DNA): TGTGCCAGCAGTATTAAGCCCTTCGTTCGGACTAGCGAATATCTCACCGGGGAGCTGTTTTTT. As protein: CASSIKPFVRTSEYLTGELFF.